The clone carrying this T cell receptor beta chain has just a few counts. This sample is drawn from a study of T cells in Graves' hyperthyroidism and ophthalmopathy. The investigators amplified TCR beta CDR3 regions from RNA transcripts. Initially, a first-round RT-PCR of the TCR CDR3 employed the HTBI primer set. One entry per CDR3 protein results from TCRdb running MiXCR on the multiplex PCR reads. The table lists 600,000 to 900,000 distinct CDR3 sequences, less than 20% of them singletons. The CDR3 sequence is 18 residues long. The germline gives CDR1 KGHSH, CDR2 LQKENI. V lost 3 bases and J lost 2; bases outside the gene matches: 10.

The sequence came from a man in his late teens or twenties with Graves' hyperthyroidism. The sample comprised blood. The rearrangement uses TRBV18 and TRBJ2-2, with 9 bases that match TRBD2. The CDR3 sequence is CASSPARAGGPNTGELFF. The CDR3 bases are TGTGCCAGCTCACCCGCTAGAGCGGGAGGACCAAACACCGGGGAGCTGTTTTTT.